This T cell receptor (beta chain) was observed in a study of T cell clones after liver transplantation. Study-wide results and limits: Conclusions were preliminary, with small, heterogeneous patient groups. A larger donor-reactive than third-party decline suggested partial antigen-specific deletion.

Profiled with immunoSEQ multiplex PCR; TCRdb holds only in-frame clones, not every one. This sample has roughly 120,000 clones, with 90% found just once. The table lists this clone with a count of one. The antigen is undetermined. V was clipped by 0 bases and J by 5 bases, with 19 bases between them. There are 18 residues in the CDR3. From germline, CDR1 is SGHDN and CDR2 FVKESK. Sequenced material: CD4+ T cells from blood, taken 12 months after liver transplant. The V gene is TRBV14, the J gene TRBJ2-2; possibly TRBD1 or TRBD2 for D (6 bases each). The source of this sequence is a human patient who received a liver transplant. Some T cells may be graft donor cells. CDR3 sequence reads: CASSQDGGTRSRTGELFF. Written as DNA, the CDR3 is TGTGCCAGCAGCCAAGATGGGGGGACACGGAGTCGAACCGGGGAGCTGTTTTTT.